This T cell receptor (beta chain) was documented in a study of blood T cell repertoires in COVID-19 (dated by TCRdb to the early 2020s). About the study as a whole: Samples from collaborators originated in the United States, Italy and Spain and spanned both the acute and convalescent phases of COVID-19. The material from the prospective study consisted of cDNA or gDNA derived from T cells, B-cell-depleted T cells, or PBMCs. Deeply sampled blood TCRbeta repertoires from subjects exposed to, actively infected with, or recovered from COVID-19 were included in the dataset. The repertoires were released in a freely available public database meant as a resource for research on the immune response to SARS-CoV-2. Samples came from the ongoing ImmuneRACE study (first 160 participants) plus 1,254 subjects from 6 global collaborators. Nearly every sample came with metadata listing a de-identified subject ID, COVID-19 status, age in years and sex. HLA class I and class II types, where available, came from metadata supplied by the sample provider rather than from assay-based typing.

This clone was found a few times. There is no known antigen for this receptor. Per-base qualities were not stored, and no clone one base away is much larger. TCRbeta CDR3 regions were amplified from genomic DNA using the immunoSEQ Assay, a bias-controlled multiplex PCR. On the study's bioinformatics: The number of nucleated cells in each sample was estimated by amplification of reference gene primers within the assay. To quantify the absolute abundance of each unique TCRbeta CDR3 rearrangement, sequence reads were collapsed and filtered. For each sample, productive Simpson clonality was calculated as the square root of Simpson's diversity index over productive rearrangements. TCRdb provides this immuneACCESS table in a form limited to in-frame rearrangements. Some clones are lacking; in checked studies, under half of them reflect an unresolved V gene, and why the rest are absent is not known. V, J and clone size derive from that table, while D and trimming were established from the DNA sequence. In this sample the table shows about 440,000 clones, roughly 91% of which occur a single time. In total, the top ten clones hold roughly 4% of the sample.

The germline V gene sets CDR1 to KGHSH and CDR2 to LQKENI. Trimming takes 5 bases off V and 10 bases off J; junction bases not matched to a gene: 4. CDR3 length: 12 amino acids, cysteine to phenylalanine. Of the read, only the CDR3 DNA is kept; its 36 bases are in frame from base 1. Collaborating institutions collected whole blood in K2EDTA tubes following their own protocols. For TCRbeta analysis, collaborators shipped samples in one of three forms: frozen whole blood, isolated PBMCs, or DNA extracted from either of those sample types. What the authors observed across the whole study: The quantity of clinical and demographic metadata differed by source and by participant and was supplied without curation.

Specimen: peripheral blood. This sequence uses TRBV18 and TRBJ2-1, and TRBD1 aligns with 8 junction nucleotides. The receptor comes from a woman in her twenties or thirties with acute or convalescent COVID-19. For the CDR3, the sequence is CASSVYRGEQFF. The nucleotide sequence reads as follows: TGTGCCAGCTCAGTCTACAGGGGGGAGCAGTTCTTC.